This TCR beta chain was obtained from a study of memory CD4+ T cells and cytomegalovirus serostatus. Whole-study context: Healthy Belgian adult donors included under ten CMV-positive and 20 to 30 CMV-negative people.

V shed 4 bases and J shed 2 bases, with 25 bases lying between them. There are 19 residues in the CDR3. Germline V gene lookup returns CDR1 SGHNT and CDR2 YYREEE (reference sequence). Findings and caveats of the study: Each of around 69 CMV-associated TCRbeta sequences occurred in one to five individuals.

Methods used by the authors: After removing out-of-frame reads, 2 million to 2.5 million distinct TCRbeta sequences remained. Profiled with immunoSEQ multiplex PCR; TCRdb holds only in-frame clones, not every one. V and J calls and clone size are given by that table; D and trimming were obtained from the DNA. Here the sample spans 50,000 or so clones, approximately 74% being singletons. Single viable CD3+CD4+CD8-CD45RO+ cells were sorted as the memory CD4+ T cells. Regarding this clone: Its cognate antigen is unknown.

The sample was memory CD4+ T cells from blood. This receptor was obtained from an adult in good health and CMV-seropositive. V usage is TRBV5-4 and J usage is TRBJ1-3, with D maybe TRBD1 (6 bases). The DNA for the CDR3 is TGTGCCAGCAGCCTGGACAGCGCCCCAGGGAGTTATGCTGGAAACACCATATATTTT. It specifies CASSLDSAPGSYAGNTIYF. Using reference TRBV5-4 and TRBJ1-3 for the parts outside the CDR3, the full variable domain is ETGVTQSPTHLIKTRGQQVTLRCSSQSGHNTVSWYQQALGQGPQFIFQYYREEENGRGNFPPRFSGLQFPNYSSELNVNALELDDSALYLCASSLDSAPGSYAGNTIYFGEGSWLTVV.